What follows are 26 T cell receptor beta chains derived from one specimen sequenced in a study of regulatory T cells in long-lasting Graves disease. Regarding time point: newly diagnosed GD, antithyroid drugs for less than 3 months. PBMCs were the source of the RNA used for TCR sequencing. Researchers made TCR beta libraries by using iRepertoire HTBI primers and running Arm-PCR on CDR3 regions. MiXCR, applied by TCRdb to the multiplex PCR reads, yields one record per CDR3 protein. The sample yields about 360,000 distinct CDR3 sequences, 15% to 20% seen once. The same sample was also used in a study of T cells in Graves' hyperthyroidism and ophthalmopathy.

The specimen comprised peripheral blood mononuclear cells (PBMCs), sampled at new diagnosis, from a patient treated with antithyroid drugs. The source is a woman between 18 and 30 years old with Graves disease.

A few counts support this clonotype. V and J are TRBV6-2 or TRBV6-3 and TRBJ2-3; weak D call: TRBD2 (7 bases). The ends were cut back, 4 bases at V and 2 bases at J, with 13 bases in the middle. CDR1 and CDR2 (germline): MNHEY, SVGEGT. CDR3 length: 15 residues. The CDR3 here is CASSSIRGATDTQYF. The CDR3 region has the DNA TGTGCCAGCAGTTCGATCCGGGGGGCCACAGATACGCAGTATTTT.

This sequence joins TRBV14 and TRBJ1-5, with D perhaps TRBD1 (6 bases). V dropped 0 bases and J dropped 3 bases, with 12 bases sitting between them. The CDR3 has 16 residues. The germline V gene encodes CDR1 SGHDN and CDR2 FVKESK. CDR3 bases: TGTGCCAGCAGCCAAGATCTCGCAGGGGTCAATCAGCCCCAGCATTTT. This codes for CASSQDLAGVNQPQHF.

This clonotype occurred many times. This chain uses TRBV5-1 with TRBJ2-3; 9 bases are shared with TRBD2. The V gene end was trimmed by 1 base and the J gene end by 2 bases; junction bases not matched to a gene: 11. CDR3 length: 18 amino acids. Germline assignment: CDR1 SGHRS and CDR2 YFSETQ. The CDR3 is CASSLFSQGLAYTDTQYF. CDR3 bases: TGCGCCAGCAGCTTGTTCTCCCAGGGACTAGCCTACACAGATACGCAGTATTTT. Full variable domain (missing parts from reference TRBV5-1 and TRBJ2-3): KAGVTQTPRYLIKTRGQQVTLSCSPISGHRSVSWYQQTPGQGLQFLFEYFSETQRNKGNFPGRFSGRQFSNSRSEMNVSTLELGDSALYLCASSLFSQGLAYTDTQYFGPGTRLTVL.

This clonotype was picked up many times. The DNA is left out, because the CDR3 cannot be placed on it with certainty; the CDR3 is given as TCRdb lists it. This chain links TRBV28 with TRBJ2-1; TRBD1, the table's D call, lacks a check against the DNA. With termini counted, the CDR3 has 15 amino acids. CDR1 MDHEN and CDR2 SYDVKM come from the germline V gene. CDR3 in amino acids: CASSLGVGTGASTFF.

This clonotype was observed many times. The gene calls are TRBV29-1 and TRBJ2-1; 10 bases fit TRBD1. Trimming at V came to 7 bases and at J to 9 bases, leaving 12 bases not matched to a gene. This CDR3 is built from 14 residues. Germline loops: CDR1 SQVTM, CDR2 ANQGSEA. CDR3 loop: CSARRTGGLGEQFF. The DNA for the CDR3 is TGCAGCGCCCGCCGGACAGGGGGTCTCGGTGAGCAGTTCTTC.

This clonotype was counted at least ten times. CDR3 sequence: CASRIDPSNQPQHF. The CDR3 bases are TGCGCCAGCAGGATCGACCCCAGCAATCAGCCCCAGCATTTT. This rearrangement joins TRBV5-1 to TRBJ1-5; no clear D. The germline V gene has CDR1 SGHRS and CDR2 YFSETQ. The CDR3 totals 14 residues. Trimming stripped 5 bases from V and 1 base from J, with 10 bases between. Based on the CDR3 plus reference TRBV5-1 and TRBJ1-5, the full variable domain is KAGVTQTPRYLIKTRGQQVTLSCSPISGHRSVSWYQQTPGQGLQFLFEYFSETQRNKGNFPGRFSGRQFSNSRSEMNVSTLELGDSALYLCASRIDPSNQPQHFGDGTRLSIL.

The CDR3 region has the DNA TGCGCCAGCAGCCCAGAGCGGGGGGGAAGCACAGATACGCAGTATTTT. As protein: CASSPERGGSTDTQYF. The chain recombines TRBV4-1 with TRBJ2-3, with 10 bases that match TRBD2. The V and J ends lost 4 bases and 0 bases, in that order; junction bases with no gene match: 4. Germline loops: CDR1 MGHRA, CDR2 YSYEKL. This CDR3 comprises 16 residues.

This clonotype has at least ten counts. V and J are TRBV6-1 and TRBJ2-7, with D perhaps TRBD1 (5 bases). V shed 0 bases and J shed 5 bases, with 11 bases lying between them. CDR1 MNHNS and CDR2 SASEGT come from the germline V gene. This CDR3 has 14 residues. The CDR3 region has the DNA TGTGCCAGCAGTGAAGCGGCAGGGAACCACGAGCAGTACTTC. Protein product: CASSEAAGNHEQYF.

This clonotype was recorded at least ten times. This chain uses TRBV28 with TRBJ1-6; TRBD1 might be the D (6 bases). The germline V gene has CDR1 MDHEN and CDR2 SYDVKM. V lost 4 bases and J lost 7, with 14 bases in between. The CDR3 is 15 residues long. DNA for the CDR3: TGTGCCAGCAGTTACAGTGGGGGGCAGAATTCACCCCTCCACTTT. It encodes CASSYSGGQNSPLHF.

This clonotype was detected ten times or more. J is TRBJ1-4 and V is TRBV3-1, with 8 bases identical to TRBD1. The CDR3 contains 15 residues. CDR1 LGHDT and CDR2 YNNKEL come from the germline V gene (reference sequence). V gave up 3 bases and J gave up 8 bases; unmatched junction bases: 8. In DNA, the CDR3 is TGTGCCAGCAGCCACAGACAGGGGTTTGGGGAAAAACTGTTTTTT. Translating it yields CASSHRQGFGEKLFF.

As for this clonotype: Given a much more abundant clone one base away, this may be a read error. The chain employs TRBV11-2 and TRBJ1-2; D ambiguous. This CDR3 has 13 amino acids. Germline V CDR1 and CDR2: SGHAT, FQNNGV. The CDR3 nucleotides are TGTGCCAGCAGTCCTACAGAAAACTATGGCTCCACCTTC. Translated, it gives CASSPTENYGSTF.

This clonotype occurred many times. The CDR3 DNA sequence: TGTGCCAGCAGCTCCATACTAGCGGGAGTAAACAATGAGCAGTTCTTC. Encoded protein: CASSSILAGVNNEQFF. The chain employs TRBV11-2 and TRBJ2-1, with 11 bases lining up with TRBD2. CDR3 length equals 16 residues. The J segment lost 5 bases and the V segment lost 4 bases, leaving 7 bases of the junction unmatched. The germline gives CDR1 SGHAT, CDR2 FQNNGV.

This clonotype has at least ten counts. The DNA of the CDR3 is TGTGCCAGCAGTCCGGGACAGGGGGCGCTTATAACCATATATTTT. It yields the protein CASSPGQGALITIYF. V gene TRBV12-3 or TRBV12-4 combines with J gene TRBJ1-3; TRBD1 agrees at 12 bases. Germline trimming cut 5 bases from V and 10 bases from J; bases unmatched to any gene: 9. The length of the CDR3 is 15 residues.

This clonotype has just a few counts. The chain employs TRBV12-3 or TRBV12-4 and TRBJ2-6; TRBD1 might be the D (5 bases). Trimming left V 8 bases short and J 1 base short, with 18 bases between. This CDR3 contains 17 residues. The CDR3 bases are TGTGCCAGCTTCCCTGGGGCAGGGCGATCTGGGGCCAACGTCCTGACTTTC. Its translation: CASFPGAGRSGANVLTF.

This clonotype was recorded many times. The chain uses TRBV12-3 or TRBV12-4 and TRBJ1-5; no clear D gene. V lost 5 bases, J lost 0 bases, and 8 bases lay in between. This CDR3 has 14 amino acids. As DNA, the CDR3 is TGTGCCAGCAGTCATTCGTATAGCAATCAGCCCCAGCATTTT. It encodes CASSHSYSNQPQHF.

V is TRBV5-1 and J is TRBJ2-1, with 13 nucleotides matching TRBD2. The V gene end was trimmed by 3 bases and the J gene end by 7 bases; junction bases not matched to a gene: 7. Germline CDR1 is SGHRS and CDR2 is YFSETQ. This CDR3 is built from 16 residues. The CDR3 region is CASSSVLAGGLNEQFF. The CDR3 bases are TGCGCCAGCAGCTCGGTACTAGCGGGGGGGCTTAATGAGCAGTTCTTC. Full variable domain (missing parts from reference TRBV5-1 and TRBJ2-1): KAGVTQTPRYLIKTRGQQVTLSCSPISGHRSVSWYQQTPGQGLQFLFEYFSETQRNKGNFPGRFSGRQFSNSRSEMNVSTLELGDSALYLCASSSVLAGGLNEQFFGPGTRLTVL.

This clonotype was found a few times. V gene TRBV20-1 combines with J gene TRBJ1-4; unclear D gene. Per the germline V gene, CDR1 is DFQATT and CDR2 is SNEGSKA (reference sequence). CDR3 length: 13 amino acids. The V end was cut by 5 bases, the J end by 2 bases, with 9 bases between. The CDR3 sequence is CSAPSGTNEKLFF. CDR3 nucleotides: TGCAGTGCTCCGAGCGGGACTAATGAAAAACTGTTTTTT.

This clonotype has at least ten counts. The rearrangement joins TRBV3-1 to TRBJ2-5, with D possibly matching TRBD1 (5 bases). Trimming took off 0 bases at V and 5 bases at J, with 10 bases between the two ends. The CDR3 sequence is 14 residues long. In germline, CDR1 is LGHDT, CDR2 YNNKEL (reference sequence). This chain's CDR3 is CASSQEGHPETQYF. Written as DNA, the CDR3 is TGTGCCAGCAGCCAAGAGGGGCACCCGGAGACCCAGTACTTC.

Comment on this clonotype: A much larger clone differs by one base, so this may be a read error. J is TRBJ2-2 and V is TRBV3-1; TRBD2 agrees at 8 bases. CDR3 length: 16 amino acids. CDR1 is LGHDT, CDR2 YNNKEL, per germline (reference sequence). The CDR3, as DNA: TGTGCCAGCAGCCCGGGACGACTAGCGAGCACCAGGGAGCTGTTTTTT. It specifies CASSPGRLASTRELFF.

The sample holds a few counts of this clonotype. The genes are TRBV29-1 and TRBJ1-1; tentative D call: TRBD1 (5 bases). The germline V gene has CDR1 SQVTM and CDR2 ANQGSEA. V lost 1 base to trimming and J lost 1 base, with 13 bases between them. This CDR3 is 15 amino acids long. DNA of the CDR3: TGCAGCGTTGAAGGTTCGACAGAATCGAACACTGAAGCTTTCTTT. It codes for CSVEGSTESNTEAFF.

At least ten counts were recorded for this clonotype. The chain couples TRBV6-1 to TRBJ2-7, with D possibly matching TRBD1 (6 bases). This CDR3 has 15 amino acids. Germline V gene lookup returns CDR1 MNHNS and CDR2 SASEGT. The V end lost 5 bases, the J end lost 3 bases, and 17 bases lay between the germline ends. The CDR3 spells CASSIPYEGGYEQYF. The CDR3 nucleotides are TGTGCCAGCAGTATCCCATACGAAGGGGGCTACGAGCAGTACTTC.

This clonotype was seen more than once but under ten times. This chain uses TRBV28 with TRBJ1-5, with TRBD1 matching 11 bases. Trimming cost V 7 bases and J 6 bases; bases outside gene matches: 8. Germline V CDR1 and CDR2: MDHEN, SYDVKM. This CDR3 has 15 amino acids. The CDR3 DNA reads as TGTGCCAGCACTCCGGGACAGGGGGGGCCTCAGCCCCAGCATTTT. Translating gives CASTPGQGGPQPQHF.

This clonotype occurred a few times. CDR3 in DNA: TGTGCCAGCAGCGTAGGAGGGGTGACCAAAAACATTCAGTACTTC. Translation gives CASSVGGVTKNIQYF. This rearrangement joins TRBV9 to TRBJ2-4; D is tentatively TRBD1 or TRBD2 (5 bases each). Germline lookup yields CDR1 SGDLS and CDR2 YYNGEE. CDR3 length: 15 residues. V shed 0 bases and J shed 2 bases, with 9 bases lying between them. Variable domain in full (rest from reference TRBV9 and TRBJ2-4): DSGVTQTPKHLITATGQRVTLRCSPRSGDLSVYWYQQSLDQGLQFLIQYYNGEERAKGNILERFSAQQFPDLHSELNLSSLELGDSALYFCASSVGGVTKNIQYFGAGTRLSVL.

The chain recombines TRBV10-1 with TRBJ2-3; D not certain. CDR3 size: 15 residues. The germline gives CDR1 WNHNN, CDR2 SYGVQD (reference sequence). V was cut by 4 bases and J by 3 bases, with 14 bases left in between. The chain's CDR3 is CASSVDQDPTDTQYF. In DNA, the CDR3 is TGCGCCAGCAGTGTCGATCAGGACCCTACAGATACGCAGTATTTT.

In this sample, this clonotype turned up a few times. A much larger clone is a single base away; this may be a read error. The CDR3 spells CASSSDSHNYGYTF. The CDR3 coding sequence is TGTGCCAGCAGCTCGGACAGTCATAACTATGGCTACACCTTC. J is TRBJ1-2 and V is TRBV11-2, with a possible D match to TRBD1 (6 bases). V lost 4 bases to trimming and J lost 1 base, with 10 bases between them. The germline V gene has CDR1 SGHAT and CDR2 FQNNGV. The CDR3 extends over 14 amino acids.

The chain has TRBV4-1 and TRBJ2-1; maybe TRBD2 (5 bases). The CDR3 is made up of 13 amino acids. Trimming shortened V by 3 bases and J by 8 bases, and 11 bases separated the two germline ends. CDR1 is MGHRA, CDR2 YSYEKL, per germline. In nucleotides, the CDR3 is TGCGCCAGCAGCCAGGAGGTCCCTTATGAGCAGTTCTTC. As protein: CASSQEVPYEQFF.